This TCR beta chain was sequenced for a study of neoadjuvant anti-PD-1 for oral cavity cancer. Regarding time point: after neoadjuvant nivolumab, at surgical resection. The ends lost 5 bases at V and 2 bases at J; junction bases unmatched: 3. From germline, CDR1 is SGHTA and CDR2 FQGNSA. This CDR3 has 14 amino acids. The table came from immunoSEQ multiplex PCR; TCRdb's copy has only in-frame clones and leaves some out. The table includes some 7,700 clones, under 80% detected once. Regarding this clone: Different DNA sequences within this sample yield the same CDR3.

This rearrangement joins TRBV7-2 to TRBJ2-7; 10 nucleotides agree with TRBD2. This clonotype was obtained from a person aged 40 to 85 with oral cavity squamous cell carcinoma. The sample here was PBMCs, taken after nivolumab (anti-PD-1) treatment. CDR3 in DNA: TGTGCCAGCAGCCCCACTAGCGGGACCTACGAGCAGTACTTC. It codes for CASSPTSGTYEQYF.